Listed below are T cell receptor beta chains from one sample, sequenced in a study of T cells in Graves' hyperthyroidism and ophthalmopathy. TCRdb re-analysed the multiplex PCR reads in MiXCR, keeping a single row per CDR3 protein. The table includes more than 350,000 distinct CDR3 sequences, about 14% detected once. The sequenced sample was blood. Receptor source: a woman aged 25 to 39 with Graves' ophthalmopathy. Each CDR3 is given with its conserved first and last residue. Fields, in order: J gene, D gene, clone size, V gene, CDR3 DNA, CDR3 protein. D genes are given only for firm matches. The listing skips clone size in some rows; elsewhere it reads once, few, many or a size class.

>TRBJ2-3|.|many|TRBV27
TGTGCCACTTTGGCCTTAACTAGCACAGATACGCAGTATTTT
CATLALTSTDTQYF
>TRBJ1-5|TRBD1|many|TRBV5-8
TGTGCCAGCAGCTTCAGGGGGGAGGGCAATCAGCCCCAGCATTTT
CASSFRGEGNQPQHF
>TRBJ2-1|.|few|TRBV29-1
TGCAGCGTTGAAGATCTGACCGGGGGTCTTAATGAGCAGTTCTTC
CSVEDLTGGLNEQFF
>TRBJ2-3|TRBD2|few|TRBV19
TGTGCCAGTAGTATAGACCTGAGCGGGGCCCTCACAGATACGCAGTATTTT
CASSIDLSGALTDTQYF
>TRBJ2-7|.|.|TRBV5-4
TGTGCCAGCAGCTTGGCGGACGTGTCCTACGAGCAGTACTTC
CASSLADVSYEQYF
>TRBJ2-3|.|many|TRBV27
TGTGCCAGCAGTTTCAGCAGAGGCACAGATACGCAGTATTTT
CASSFSRGTDTQYF
>TRBJ1-1|.|many|TRBV20-1
TGCAGTGCCCAAGGCAGGGTAACCATGAACACTGAAGCTTTCTTT
CSAQGRVTMNTEAFF
>TRBJ1-5|.|many|TRBV6-2/TRBV6-3
TGTGCCAGCAGTTACTCCGGAAGGGGGCAGCCCCAGCATTTT
CASSYSGRGQPQHF
>TRBJ2-1|.|many|TRBV3-1
TGTGCCAGCAGTCGTGAGATGTCCTCCAATGAGCAGTTCTTC
CASSREMSSNEQFF
>TRBJ1-2|.|.|TRBV5-6
TGTGCCAGCAGCTTCGGCGGAATTAACTATGGCTACACCTTC
CASSFGGINYGYTF